The present T cell receptor beta chain was sequenced within a study of persistence of HIV-infected CD4 T cells. This was the immunoSEQ version 4 assay in survey mode. The table came from immunoSEQ multiplex PCR; TCRdb's copy has only in-frame clones and leaves some out. The repertoire includes 64,000 or so clones, roughly 77% of them detected once, and over 1.5% sits in the top ten. An overlapping HIV-1 Gag peptide pool stimulated these cells at roughly 0.97 ug/peptide/mL. CD40L/CD69 double-negative CD45RO-high memory CD4+ T cells were collected. Adults with HIV-1 started suppressive ART while chronically infected. As for this clone: Its target is not known.

V lost 8 bases and J 5 bases, leaving 10 bases between the germline ends. The CDR3 is 12 residues long. Germline V CDR1 and CDR2: SEHNR, FQNEAQ (reference sequence). The chain recombines TRBV7-9 with TRBJ1-3; D might be TRBD1 (5 bases). The material was CD4+ T cells sorted from PBMCs after approximately 18-hour stimulation, obtained from a patient who received antiretroviral therapy. The origin of this receptor is an adult man with HIV who was CMV-seropositive. The DNA of the CDR3 is TGTGCCAGCCGCAGGGAGAGAAACACCATATATTTT. It translates to CASRRERNTIYF. The complete variable domain, with remaining parts taken from reference TRBV7-9 and TRBJ1-3, reads DTGVSQNPRHKITKRGQNVTFRCDPISEHNRLYWYRQTLGQGPEFLTYFQNEAQLEKSRLLSDRFSAERPKGSFSTLEIQRTEQGDSAMYLCASRRERNTIYFGEGSWLTVV.